Sequencing of this T cell receptor (beta chain) was carried out in a study of blood T cell repertoires in COVID-19 (dated by TCRdb to 2018 to 2021). Regarding the complete study: Samples covering the acute and convalescent phases of COVID-19 were provided by collaborators in the United States, Italy and Spain. Nearly every sample came with metadata listing a de-identified subject ID, COVID-19 status, age in years and sex. Deeply sampled blood TCRbeta repertoires from subjects exposed to, actively infected with, or recovered from COVID-19 were included in the dataset. A freely available public database, intended as a resource for researchers studying the immune response to SARS-CoV-2, is where the repertoires were released. The samples were drawn from the first 160 participants of the ongoing ImmuneRACE study and from over 950 subjects provided by 6 global collaborators. The material from the prospective study consisted of cDNA or gDNA derived from T cells, B-cell-depleted T cells, or PBMCs. HLA class I and class II types, where available, came from metadata supplied by the sample provider rather than from assay-based typing. The paper's findings and limits, for the study overall: The quantity of clinical and demographic metadata differed by source and by participant and was supplied without curation.

TCRbeta CDR3 regions were amplified from genomic DNA using the immunoSEQ Assay, a bias-controlled multiplex PCR. Per the source publication's procedure: The number of nucleated cells in each sample was estimated from the amplification of reference gene primers within the assay. To quantify the absolute abundance of each unique TCRbeta CDR3 rearrangement, sequence reads were collapsed and filtered. For each sample, productive Simpson clonality was calculated as the square root of Simpson's diversity index across productive rearrangements. Drawn from immuneACCESS, this table holds only the in-frame rearrangements with V and J called that TCRdb kept. Clones are partly lost; checked studies trace under half to an unresolved V gene and leave the rest unexplained. Clone size and V and J calls were adopted from that table, with D and trimming inferred from the DNA. The sample table lists around 100,000 clones, 65% to 85% of them with a count of one. 15% to 20% of the sample rests with the top ten.

On this clone itself: No cognate antigen has been identified for it. No base quality information exists; no much larger clone differs at one position.

Collaborating institutions collected whole blood in K2EDTA tubes following their own protocols. For TCRbeta analysis, collaborator samples were shipped as frozen whole blood, as isolated PBMCs, or as DNA extracted from either sample type. Counted from cysteine to phenylalanine, this CDR3 has 14 amino acids. Only CDR3 DNA remains: 42 bases, in frame from the first base. Taken from the germline V gene (reference sequence), the CDR1 and CDR2 loops are SEHNR and FQNEAQ. At the junction V is shortened by 4 bases and J by 4 bases; bases outside the gene matches: 4. This receptor chain uses TRBV7-9 and TRBJ1-1; the junction holds 9 bases that match TRBD1. Sample: peripheral blood. The source of this sequence is a woman aged 60-70 years with acute or convalescent COVID-19. The CDR3 in this case is CASSSRTGATEAFF. The nucleotides read TGTGCCAGCAGCTCTCGGACAGGGGCCACTGAAGCTTTCTTT.